The sequence of this T cell receptor (beta chain) was determined in a study of T cell changes during pregnancy in multiple sclerosis. CDR1 and CDR2 from the germline V gene are MNHEY and SVGAGI. CDR3 size: 14 residues. The ends were cut back, 6 bases at V and 1 base at J, with 10 bases in the middle. Clones were sequenced by immunoSEQ multiplex PCR, and TCRdb holds only the in-frame ones, with some missing. The table records about 57,000 clones, around 90% of them present only once. This chain uses TRBV6-5 with TRBJ1-3; D not certain. The sequencing used CD4+ T cells from peripheral blood mononuclear cells, collected in the second trimester of pregnancy. This sequence was found in a female donor with multiple sclerosis, enrolled in a pregnancy study. CDR3 protein: CASRGAGSGNTIYF. The CDR3 DNA reads TGTGCCAGCAGGGGAGCGGGGTCTGGAAACACCATATATTTT.